This record concerns one T cell receptor beta chain sequence. Its antigen is unknown. No quality values exist for individual bases; no much larger clone is one base distant. The sample originates from a study of blood T cell repertoires in COVID-19 (dated by TCRdb to about 2020). Looking at the study overall: Collaborator samples came from the United States, Italy and Spain and covered acute and convalescent phases of COVID-19. The prospective study material was composed of cDNA or gDNA derived from T cells, B-cell-depleted T cells, or PBMCs. Deeply sampled blood TCRbeta repertoires from subjects exposed to, actively infected with, or recovered from COVID-19 were included in the dataset. The repertoires were released in a freely available public database meant as a resource for research on the immune response to SARS-CoV-2. Samples were obtained from the ongoing ImmuneRACE study (first 160 participants) and from over 1,000 subjects provided by 6 global collaborators. A de-identified subject ID, COVID-19 status, age in years and sex were almost always included in the sample metadata. Where available, HLA class I and class II types were taken from metadata supplied by the sample provider and were not determined by assay-based typing.

In the prospective study, participants were roughly 18 to 90 years old, resided in 20 to 30 geographic areas of the United States, and were enrolled through a virtual design. In the prospective study, cohorts were assigned on the basis of participant-reported clinical history obtained from a screening survey and a study questionnaire. Each participant in the prospective study had whole blood, serum and a nasopharyngeal or oropharyngeal swab collected by mobile phlebotomists. Over a roughly 2-month period, participants in the prospective study had the option of providing additional blood draws and questionnaires. Blood samples from the prospective study were shipped frozen or at room temperature prior to DNA extraction. Findings and caveats that apply to the study as a whole: How much clinical and demographic metadata was included differed by source and by participant, and the metadata was provided uncurated.

V and J are truncated by 0 bases and 10 bases respectively, leaving an intervening sequence of 13 bases. The germline V gene (reference sequence) sets CDR1 to SGHNT and CDR2 to YYREEE. From cysteine to phenylalanine, the CDR3 is 13 amino acids long. Here the CDR3 DNA is all that survives: 39 bases in frame from base 1. TCRbeta CDR3 regions were amplified from genomic DNA using the immunoSEQ Assay, a bias-controlled multiplex PCR. The published analysis was carried out like this. The number of nucleated cells in each sample was estimated by amplification of reference gene primers within the assay. To quantify the absolute abundance of each unique TCRbeta CDR3 rearrangement, sequence reads were collapsed and filtered. Productive Simpson clonality was computed per sample as the square root of Simpson's diversity index over productive rearrangements. TCRdb took this table from immuneACCESS and kept in-frame rearrangements with V and J called. Such tables lack part of the clones; where checked against another copy, unresolved V genes explain under half of the gap, and the rest is unexplained. Clone size and the V and J calls come from that table; the DNA yielded D and trimming. The sample contains about 220,000 clones, more than 80% of them found a single time. The top ten clonotypes cover about 4% of the sample.

The chain was built from TRBV5-4 and TRBJ1-1, and TRBD1 may be the D gene, going by 5 matching bases. The sequence was obtained from a middle-aged woman with acute COVID-19. The specimen sequenced was PBMCs or T cells enriched from blood (not recorded which). The CDR3 amino acid sequence is: CASSLDGLGGAFF. DNA sequence: TGTGCCAGCAGCTTGGACGGGCTGGGGGGAGCTTTCTTT.